These 26 T cell receptor beta chains share one sample of origin, sequenced in a study of cytomegalovirus exposure and HLA in healthy donors. It was with 60 Vbeta and 13 Jbeta primers that the PCR ran. Here immunoSEQ multiplex PCR was the method, and the copy in TCRdb shows in-frame clones only, minus some. The sample records a few hundred thousand clones, around 90% being singletons. The sequenced material came from PBMCs. The origin of the receptors is a girl aged 2-10 years in good health and CMV-seronegative.

This chain uses TRBV11-2 with TRBJ2-7; possible D gene TRBD2, 6 bases. Trimming cost V 1 base and J 3 bases, with 13 bases left between them. CDR1 is SGHAT, CDR2 FQNNGV, per germline. The CDR3 runs to 15 residues. The DNA for the CDR3 is TGTGCCAGCAGCTTAGTTATGGGAGCGGGCTACGAGCAGTACTTC. As protein: CASSLVMGAGYEQYF.

The chain is built from TRBV7-9 and TRBJ2-1; D might be TRBD1 (5 bases). Germline V gene sequence: CDR1 SEHNR, CDR2 FQNEAQ (reference sequence). The CDR3 totals 15 residues. The germline V and J ends were trimmed by 5 bases and 10 bases, with 21 bases remaining between them. The CDR3 here is CASSPSDSGSQEQFF. The CDR3 DNA reads as TGTGCCAGCAGCCCCTCAGACAGTGGATCTCAGGAGCAGTTCTTC.

The chain couples TRBV10-3 to TRBJ1-4; weak D call: TRBD1 (5 bases). This CDR3 is built from 12 residues. Trimming stripped 8 bases from V and 8 bases from J, with 12 bases between. Germline V lookup: CDR1 ENHRY, CDR2 SYGVKD. Here the CDR3 reads CAISGGSEKLFF. The CDR3 nucleotides are TGTGCCATCTCCGGGGGTAGCGAAAAACTGTTTTTT.

The chain couples TRBV9 to TRBJ1-1; D possibly corresponds to TRBD1 (6 bases). V shed 4 bases and J shed 8 bases, with 18 bases lying between them. CDR3 size: 14 residues. The germline CDR1 and CDR2 sequences are SGDLS and YYNGEE. The CDR3 DNA reads as TGTGCCAGCAGCCCCCAGACAGGCCTACCCGAAGCTTTCTTT. This translates into CASSPQTGLPEAFF.

This chain uses TRBV29-1 with TRBJ2-7; TRBD2 agrees at 8 bases. The V segment lost 1 base and the J segment 7 bases; nucleotides outside the gene matches: 9. Germline CDR1 SQVTM, CDR2 ANQGSEA. The CDR3 contains 14 residues. The CDR3 loop reads CSVEAGAGVGEQYF. CDR3 in DNA: TGCAGCGTTGAAGCGGGAGCGGGAGTAGGGGAGCAGTACTTC.

The chain employs TRBV7-2 and TRBJ2-1; 11 bases line up with TRBD2. This CDR3 has 15 amino acids. Germline V gene sequence: CDR1 SGHTA, CDR2 FQGNSA. Trimming at V came to 8 bases and at J to 2 bases, leaving 5 bases not matched to a gene. The CDR3 is CASLLAGDAYNEQFF. In DNA, the CDR3 is TGTGCCAGCTTACTAGCGGGAGACGCCTACAATGAGCAGTTCTTC.

The chain carries TRBV6-7 and TRBJ2-2, with TRBD2 matching 8 bases. TRBV6-7 is known as an ORF, though its function is uncertain. The CDR3 sequence is 14 residues long. V dropped 10 bases and J dropped 4; count of bases not matched to a gene: 8. CDR3 DNA sequence: TGTGCCACCCCGGGAGGGCCGGGCACCGGGGAGCTGTTTTTT. This gives the protein CATPGGPGTGELFF.

The V gene is TRBV19, the J gene TRBJ1-5, with 7 bases lining up with TRBD1. CDR1 and CDR2 from the germline V gene are LNHDA and SQIVND (reference sequence). The V and J ends lost 4 bases and 3 bases, in that order; junction bases with no gene match: 6. The CDR3 runs to 15 residues. The CDR3 here is CASSKGRGLNQPQHF. DNA for the CDR3: TGTGCCAGTAGTAAGGGTAGGGGGCTCAATCAGCCCCAGCATTTT.

The V call is TRBV27, the J call TRBJ2-7; D remains unclear. Germline V gives CDR1 MNHEY, CDR2 SMNVEV (reference sequence). With 2 bases removed from V and 0 bases from J, the gap between germline ends came to 14 bases. The CDR3 totals 16 residues. The CDR3 nucleotides read TGTGCCAGCAGTTTACAAGAGGCAGCGAGCTCCTACGAGCAGTACTTC. Translation gives CASSLQEAASSYEQYF.

The chain has TRBV5-1 and TRBJ2-2; 8 bases fit TRBD1. This CDR3 is 15 amino acids long. Germline trimming cut 3 bases from V and 1 base from J; bases unmatched to any gene: 2. CDR1 is SGHRS and CDR2 is YFSETQ in the germline V gene. The CDR3 loop reads CASSSGTGNTGELFF. The DNA of the CDR3 is TGCGCCAGCAGCTCAGGGACAGGGAACACCGGGGAGCTGTTTTTT. The full variable domain, completed using reference TRBV5-1 and TRBJ2-2, is KAGVTQTPRYLIKTRGQQVTLSCSPISGHRSVSWYQQTPGQGLQFLFEYFSETQRNKGNFPGRFSGRQFSNSRSEMNVSTLELGDSALYLCASSSGTGNTGELFFGEGSRLTVL.

The V and J genes are TRBV19 and TRBJ2-3; 13 positions match TRBD2. Germline V CDR1 and CDR2: LNHDA, SQIVND (reference sequence). The CDR3 runs 16 residues. The V gene end was trimmed by 6 bases and the J gene end by 3 bases; junction bases not matched to a gene: 6. CDR3 residues: CASRGAGLAGTDTQYF. The DNA of the CDR3 is TGTGCCAGTAGGGGGGCGGGACTAGCGGGAACAGATACGCAGTATTTT.

V is TRBV11-1 and J is TRBJ2-7; 7 bases fit TRBD1. The V and J ends lost 4 bases and 2 bases, in that order; junction bases with no gene match: 11. CDR3 length: 16 amino acids. The germline V gene encodes CDR1 SGHAT and CDR2 FQDESV (reference sequence). The CDR3 is CASSSHGQDMAYEQYF. The CDR3 DNA reads as TGTGCCAGCAGCTCTCACGGACAGGACATGGCCTACGAGCAGTACTTC.

The chain carries TRBV9 and TRBJ1-3; TRBD1 aligns across 7 bases. Germline CDR1 and CDR2: SGDLS and YYNGEE. CDR3 length equals 18 residues. The V and J ends lost 3 bases and 3 bases, in that order; junction bases with no gene match: 15. CDR3 loop: CASSGGQRPGRVGNTIYF. The CDR3 coding sequence is TGTGCCAGCAGCGGGGGACAGCGGCCGGGCAGGGTTGGAAACACCATATATTTT.

V is TRBV6-6 and J is TRBJ1-6; no clear D gene. V lost 10 bases and J 8 bases, leaving 15 bases between the germline ends. Germline CDR1 is MNHNY and CDR2 is SVGAGI (reference sequence). The CDR3 totals 13 residues. The CDR3 bases are TGTGCCAACACCAAAAGGAGAGATTCACCCCTCCACTTT. This gives the protein CANTKRRDSPLHF.

This clone has only one observation. The V call is TRBV19, the J call TRBJ2-1, with 9 bases fitting TRBD2. J gave up 6 bases and V 1 base, and 4 bases lay outside the gene matches. CDR3 length equals 15 residues. Germline CDR1 and CDR2: LNHDA and SQIVND (reference sequence). In DNA form, the CDR3 reads TGTGCCAGTAGTATAGGCGCGGGAGGGGTCAATGAGCAGTTCTTC. Protein product: CASSIGAGGVNEQFF.

CDR3 bases: TGTGCCAGCAGTTTATCAGTACTAGGCCCCGAGCAGTTCTTC. It is translated as CASSLSVLGPEQFF. J is TRBJ2-1 and V is TRBV27; D is possibly TRBD2 (5 bases). CDR1 and CDR2 from the germline V gene are MNHEY and SMNVEV (reference sequence). The CDR3 runs 14 residues. The germline V and J ends were trimmed by 0 bases and 10 bases, with 13 bases remaining between them.

V is TRBV5-4 and J is TRBJ2-7; maybe TRBD2 (6 bases). Trimming shortened V by 0 bases and J by 3 bases, and 10 bases separated the two germline ends. From germline, CDR1 is SGHNT and CDR2 YYREEE (reference sequence). This CDR3 contains 14 residues. CDR3 sequence (DNA): TGTGCCAGCAGCTTGGATGGGACTTTCTACGAGCAGTACTTC. Residues: CASSLDGTFYEQYF. The whole variable domain, remainder taken from reference TRBV5-4 and TRBJ2-7, is ETGVTQSPTHLIKTRGQQVTLRCSSQSGHNTVSWYQQALGQGPQFIFQYYREEENGRGNFPPRFSGLQFPNYSSELNVNALELDDSALYLCASSLDGTFYEQYFGPGTRLTVT.

The chain uses TRBV4-1 and TRBJ2-7, with TRBD2 as a possible D gene (6 bases). The CDR3 runs 14 residues. With 4 bases removed from V and 1 base from J, the gap between germline ends came to 11 bases. Germline V lookup: CDR1 MGHRA, CDR2 YSYEKL. The CDR3 sequence: CASSPVGGSYEQYF. The CDR3 DNA follows: TGCGCCAGCAGCCCTGTCGGGGGATCCTACGAGCAGTACTTC.

The J gene is TRBJ1-2, the V gene TRBV5-4; TRBD1 matches 8 bases. This CDR3 is 13 amino acids long. V dropped 5 bases and J dropped 4; count of bases not matched to a gene: 4. CDR1 and CDR2 (germline): SGHNT, YYREEE (reference sequence). The CDR3 region is CASRTGQGYGYTF. The CDR3 bases are TGTGCCAGCAGAACTGGACAGGGCTATGGCTACACCTTC.

The rearrangement uses TRBV5-1 and TRBJ1-6; 7 positions match TRBD1. J was trimmed by 5 bases and V by 6 bases; bases with no gene match: 14. CDR3 length equals 17 residues. Germline CDR1 and CDR2: SGHRS and YFSETQ. The CDR3 loop reads CASKSSGGTANNSPLHF. The DNA for the CDR3 is TGCGCCAGCAAGTCAAGTGGGGGGACAGCTAATAATTCACCCCTCCACTTT.

The chain is built from TRBV10-2 and TRBJ1-1; 7 nucleotides line up with TRBD1. V was pared by 7 bases and J by 1 base, with 6 bases of the junction left unmatched. The CDR3 has 14 residues. Germline V gene data show CDR1 as WSHSY and CDR2 as SAAADI. The CDR3 DNA sequence: TGCGCCAGCACTGCCGGGACAGCGAACACTGAAGCTTTCTTT. Its protein product is CASTAGTANTEAFF.

V gene TRBV5-1 combines with J gene TRBJ1-2; 10 nucleotides align to TRBD1. Germline trimming cut 4 bases from V and 8 bases from J; bases unmatched to any gene: 5. The V gene's germline CDR1 is SGHRS and CDR2 YFSETQ. This CDR3 comprises 13 residues. DNA for the CDR3: TGCGCCAGCAGCCCCGGGACAGGGGAAGGCTACACCTTC. It encodes CASSPGTGEGYTF.

This CDR3 reads CASSLVPATNEKLFF. Written as DNA, the CDR3 is TGTGCCAGCAGTTTAGTTCCTGCAACTAATGAAAAACTGTTTTTT. The gene calls are TRBV27 and TRBJ1-4, with no clear D. V was cut by 2 bases and J by 0 bases, with 7 bases left in between. Germline V CDR1 and CDR2: MNHEY, SMNVEV (reference sequence). The CDR3 has 15 amino acids.

This clone occurred once. The chain links TRBV6-5 to TRBJ2-7; TRBD2 matches 12 bases. Germline CDR1 reads MNHEY; CDR2 reads SVGAGI. The CDR3 spans 14 residues. Germline trimming cut 4 bases from V and 5 bases from J; bases unmatched to any gene: 3. The CDR3 sequence: CASSSGLAGDEQYF. CDR3 sequence (DNA): TGTGCCAGCAGTTCGGGACTAGCGGGCGACGAGCAGTACTTC.

V and J are TRBV11-1 and TRBJ2-2; no definite D call. CDR1 and CDR2 from the germline V gene are SGHAT and FQDESV (reference sequence). The CDR3 runs 13 residues. V lost 5 bases, J lost 6 bases, and 10 bases lay in between. CDR3 DNA: TGTGCCAGCAGCCCTAGAATGGCCGGGGAGCTGTTTTTT. It yields the protein CASSPRMAGELFF.

The chain carries TRBV4-1 and TRBJ2-1; no clear D gene. The CDR3 spans 12 residues. The germline gives CDR1 MGHRA, CDR2 YSYEKL. The V gene lost 0 bases and the J gene lost 8 bases, with 5 bases spanning the gap. This chain's CDR3 is CASSQDSHEQFF. The CDR3 DNA reads as TGCGCCAGCAGCCAAGATTCTCATGAGCAGTTCTTC.